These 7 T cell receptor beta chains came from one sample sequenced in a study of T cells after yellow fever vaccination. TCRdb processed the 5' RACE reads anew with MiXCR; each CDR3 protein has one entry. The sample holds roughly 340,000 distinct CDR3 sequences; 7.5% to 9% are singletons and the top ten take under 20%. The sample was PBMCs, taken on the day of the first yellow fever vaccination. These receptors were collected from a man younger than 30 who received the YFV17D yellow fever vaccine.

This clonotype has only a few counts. The CDR3 nucleotides read TGCGCCAGCAGCCAAGTGACTTTTATTGATTCCTACGAGCAGTACTTC. This translates into CASSQVTFIDSYEQYF. The genes are TRBV4-3 and TRBJ2-7; D not resolved. The CDR3 covers 16 residues. Trimming took off 1 base at V and 1 base at J, with 14 bases between the two ends. Per the germline V gene, CDR1 is LGHNA and CDR2 is YSLEER.

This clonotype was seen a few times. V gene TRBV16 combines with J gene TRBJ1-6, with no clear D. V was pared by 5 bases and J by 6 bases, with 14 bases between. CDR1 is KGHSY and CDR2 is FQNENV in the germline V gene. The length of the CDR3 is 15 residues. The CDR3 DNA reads TGTGCCAGCAGCTCCAGAGCAACAGTTAATTCACCCCTCCACTTT. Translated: CASSSRATVNSPLHF.

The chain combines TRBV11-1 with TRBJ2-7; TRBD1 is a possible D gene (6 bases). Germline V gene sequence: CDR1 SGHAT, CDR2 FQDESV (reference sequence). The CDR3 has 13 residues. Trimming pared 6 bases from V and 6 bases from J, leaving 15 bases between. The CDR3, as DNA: TGTGCCAGCAGGAATACAGGGCATGGCGAGCAGTACGTC. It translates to CASRNTGHGEQYV.

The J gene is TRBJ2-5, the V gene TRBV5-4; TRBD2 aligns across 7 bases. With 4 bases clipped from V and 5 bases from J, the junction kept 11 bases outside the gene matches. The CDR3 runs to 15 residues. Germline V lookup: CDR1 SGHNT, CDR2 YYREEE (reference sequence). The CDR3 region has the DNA TGTGCCAGCAGCACCCCGGTGGCGGGGGTTGAGACCCAGTACTTC. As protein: CASSTPVAGVETQYF.

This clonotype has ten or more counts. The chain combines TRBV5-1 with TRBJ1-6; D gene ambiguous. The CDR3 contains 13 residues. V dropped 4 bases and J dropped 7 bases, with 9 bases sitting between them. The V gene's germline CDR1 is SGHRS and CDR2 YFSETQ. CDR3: CASSQMGNSPLHF. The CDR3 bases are TGCGCCAGCAGCCAGATGGGGAATTCACCCCTCCACTTT.

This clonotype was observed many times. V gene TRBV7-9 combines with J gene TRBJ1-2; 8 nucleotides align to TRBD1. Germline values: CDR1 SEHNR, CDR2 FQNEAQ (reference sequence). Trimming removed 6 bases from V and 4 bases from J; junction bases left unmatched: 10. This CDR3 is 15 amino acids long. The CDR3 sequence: CASRPGQGESYGYTF. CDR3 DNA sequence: TGTGCCAGCAGACCCGGACAGGGAGAATCCTATGGCTACACCTTC.

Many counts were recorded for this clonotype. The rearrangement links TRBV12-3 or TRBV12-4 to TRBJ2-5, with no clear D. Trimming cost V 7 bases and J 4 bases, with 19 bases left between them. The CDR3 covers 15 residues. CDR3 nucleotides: TGTGCCAGCACTCCATCAGATATTAGAGGAGAGACCCAGTACTTC. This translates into CASTPSDIRGETQYF.